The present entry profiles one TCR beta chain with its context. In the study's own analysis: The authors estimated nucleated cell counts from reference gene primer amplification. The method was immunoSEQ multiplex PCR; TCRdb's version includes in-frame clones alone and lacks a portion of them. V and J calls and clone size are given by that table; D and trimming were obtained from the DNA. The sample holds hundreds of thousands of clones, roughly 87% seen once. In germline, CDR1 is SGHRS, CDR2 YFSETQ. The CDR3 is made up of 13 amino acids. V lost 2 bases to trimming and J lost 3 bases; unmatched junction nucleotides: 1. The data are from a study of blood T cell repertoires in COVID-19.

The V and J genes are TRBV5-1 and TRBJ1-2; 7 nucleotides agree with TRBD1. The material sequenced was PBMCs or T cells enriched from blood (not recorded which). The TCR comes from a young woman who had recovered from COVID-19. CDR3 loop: CASSFDRDYGYTF. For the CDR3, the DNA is TGCGCCAGCAGCTTCGACAGGGACTATGGCTACACCTTC.